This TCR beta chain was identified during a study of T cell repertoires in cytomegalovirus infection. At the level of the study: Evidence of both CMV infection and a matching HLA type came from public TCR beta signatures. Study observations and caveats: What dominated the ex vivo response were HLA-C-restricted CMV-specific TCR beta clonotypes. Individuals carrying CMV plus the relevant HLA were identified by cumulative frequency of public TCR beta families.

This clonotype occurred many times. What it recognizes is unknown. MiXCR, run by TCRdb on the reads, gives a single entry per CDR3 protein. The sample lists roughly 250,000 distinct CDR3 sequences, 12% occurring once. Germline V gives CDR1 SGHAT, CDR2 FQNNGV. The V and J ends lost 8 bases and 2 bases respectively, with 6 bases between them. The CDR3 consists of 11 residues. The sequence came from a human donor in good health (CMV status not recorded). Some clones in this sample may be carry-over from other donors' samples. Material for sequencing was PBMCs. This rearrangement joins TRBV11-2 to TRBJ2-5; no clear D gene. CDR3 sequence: CASAVQETQYF. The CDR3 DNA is TGTGCCAGCGCTGTGCAAGAGACCCAGTACTTC.